This T cell receptor beta chain is from a study of cytomegalovirus exposure and HLA in healthy donors. The PCR ran on 60 Vbeta and 13 Jbeta primers. Some clones are missing from TCRdb's copy, which holds only in-frame ones; the method was immunoSEQ multiplex PCR. The data hold some 140,000 clones, with roughly two thirds observed a single time. Germline trimming cut 4 bases from V and 5 bases from J; bases unmatched to any gene: 4. Germline CDR1 and CDR2: SGHNT and YYREEE (reference sequence). This CDR3 is built from 15 residues. Input material: PBMCs. The sequence came from a woman in her thirties or forties in good health and CMV-seronegative. This chain joins TRBV5-4 and TRBJ2-2; TRBD2 agrees at 11 bases. The CDR3: CASSPASGGTGELFF. The CDR3 bases are TGTGCCAGCAGCCCGGCTAGCGGGGGGACCGGGGAGCTGTTTTTT.